This T cell receptor (beta chain) was sequenced during a study of blood T cell repertoires in COVID-19. Overall study context: In each case, the material was cDNA or gDNA derived from T cells, B-cell-depleted T cells, or PBMCs.

Per the original methods: For nucleated cells, counts were estimated from reference gene primer amplification. The protocol was immunoSEQ multiplex PCR, while the TCRdb copy is restricted to in-frame clones and leaves out a portion. That table supplies the V and J calls and clone size; D and trimming were determined from the DNA. The sample holds about 400,000 clones, 65% to 90% seen once. This clone has a single count. Per the germline V gene, CDR1 is SEHNR and CDR2 is FQNEAQ (reference sequence). CDR3 size: 15 residues. Unmatched junction bases numbered 2, after V lost 3 bases and J lost 2 bases. The chain links TRBV7-9 to TRBJ2-1; 9 bases map to TRBD2. The receptor comes from a woman aged 55-69 years with COVID-19, enrolled during active disease. Sample: peripheral blood. Here the CDR3 reads CASSFTSGPYNEQFF. DNA of the CDR3: TGTGCCAGCAGCTTTACTAGCGGGCCCTACAATGAGCAGTTCTTC.